The 24 T cell receptor beta chains below were found in one sample sequenced in a study of T cell responses to AZD1222 COVID-19 vaccine. Sequencing used immunoSEQ multiplex PCR; TCRdb keeps in-frame clones, though not all of them. The sample lists over 65,000 clones, about nine tenths occurring once. The specimen comprised peripheral blood, sampled on day 0 of AZD1222 vaccination. The receptors originated from an adult in good health.

CDR3 region: CASSYSGMVSGANVLTF. CDR3 DNA: TGTGCCAGCAGTTACTCCGGTATGGTCTCTGGGGCCAACGTCCTGACTTTC. V and J are TRBV6-2 or TRBV6-3 and TRBJ2-6; no clear D gene. Between the trimmed V and J ends, which lost 0 bases and 0 bases, there was a span of 9 bases. Germline V gene data show CDR1 as MNHEY and CDR2 as SVGEGT. The CDR3 is 17 amino acids.

The chain joins TRBV5-4 to TRBJ2-2; TRBD2 agrees at 9 bases. J was trimmed by 6 bases and V by 4 bases; bases with no gene match: 10. This CDR3 has 16 residues. Germline loops: CDR1 SGHNT, CDR2 YYREEE (reference sequence). The chain's CDR3 is CASSPPRGGAAGELFF. The CDR3 DNA reads as TGTGCCAGCAGCCCGCCCCGCGGGGGGGCCGCCGGGGAGCTGTTTTTT.

The gene calls are TRBV6-5 and TRBJ1-1; TRBD1 aligns across 7 bases. The ends lost 7 bases at V and 5 bases at J; junction bases unmatched: 10. This CDR3 has 14 residues. CDR1 MNHEY and CDR2 SVGAGI come from the germline V gene. The CDR3, as DNA: TGTGCCAGCACTAATGACAGGGTCATAACTGAAGCTTTCTTT. Amino acids: CASTNDRVITEAFF.

This clone was observed a single time. The V gene is TRBV7-3, the J gene TRBJ1-5; D remains unclear. Germline-derived CDR1 and CDR2 are SGHTA and FQGTGA. The CDR3 loop spans 13 amino acids. V was shortened by 1 base and J by 0 bases, with 1 base between the two germline ends. The CDR3 region is CASSLSSNQPQHF. The CDR3 DNA reads TGTGCCAGCAGCTTAAGTAGCAATCAGCCCCAGCATTTT.

V gene TRBV28 combines with J gene TRBJ1-2; TRBD1 might be the D (5 bases). Germline CDR1 is MDHEN and CDR2 is SYDVKM. The V end was cut by 2 bases, the J end by 2 bases, with 6 bases between. This CDR3 spans 13 amino acids. The CDR3 coding sequence is TGTGCCAGCAGTTTAGGGGCCAACTATGGCTACACCTTC. Residues: CASSLGANYGYTF.

This clone was seen just once. This chain uses TRBV4-2 with TRBJ2-5; 9 bases agree with TRBD2. The V segment lost 0 bases and the J segment 1 base; nucleotides outside the gene matches: 9. There are 18 residues in the CDR3. Per the germline V gene, CDR1 is LGHNA and CDR2 is YNFKEQ. CDR3 region: CASSQEDKRGDLQETQYF. The CDR3 DNA follows: TGTGCCAGCAGCCAAGAAGATAAGCGGGGGGACCTCCAAGAGACCCAGTACTTC.

V usage is TRBV13 and J usage is TRBJ1-2; a possible D gene is TRBD1 (6 bases). CDR1 and CDR2 (germline): PRHDT, FYEKMQ (reference sequence). V was pared by 4 bases and J by 3 bases, with 15 bases between. The CDR3 consists of 15 residues. Written as DNA, the CDR3 is TGTGCCAGCAGCTCAAGACGGGACACCTACTATGGCTACACCTTC. Translated, it gives CASSSRRDTYYGYTF.

The sample holds a few counts of this clone. The CDR3 region has the DNA TGTGCCAGCAGCTTAACGGGCGGATACGAGCAGTACTTC. Its protein product is CASSLTGGYEQYF. The J gene is TRBJ2-7, the V gene TRBV7-9; D is undetermined. Trimming took 2 bases from V and 4 from J, leaving 9 bases between them. The CDR3 has 13 amino acids. Germline V gene data show CDR1 as SEHNR and CDR2 as FQNEAQ (reference sequence).

The V call is TRBV5-1, the J call TRBJ2-2; D uncertain. Germline-derived CDR1 and CDR2 are SGHRS and YFSETQ. This CDR3 is 16 amino acids long. Trimming took 0 bases from V and 1 from J, leaving 10 bases between them. DNA for the CDR3: TGCGCCAGCAGCTTGGCCGTTCCGAGGAACACCGGGGAGCTGTTTTTT. This gives the protein CASSLAVPRNTGELFF.

The V call is TRBV28, the J call TRBJ1-2, with unresolved D. This CDR3 is built from 16 residues. Germline V lookup: CDR1 MDHEN, CDR2 SYDVKM. Trimming pared 5 bases from V and 7 bases from J, leaving 23 bases between. The DNA for the CDR3 is TGTGCCAGCAGTCCCCCCCACAGAGTGGGAAACGGTGGCTACACCTTC. It encodes CASSPPHRVGNGGYTF.

The V call is TRBV12-3 or TRBV12-4, the J call TRBJ1-6; D unclear. The CDR3 consists of 11 residues. Deletions cut 6 bases from V and 7 bases from J, with 4 bases between. CDR3 nucleotides: TGTGCCAGCAGAGCAAATTCACCCCTCCACTTT. It encodes CASRANSPLHF.

The V call is TRBV28, the J call TRBJ1-2, with D hard to call. Trimming removed 8 bases at V and 4 bases at J, with 20 bases between. Germline assignment: CDR1 MDHEN and CDR2 SYDVKM. The CDR3 is 15 residues long. The CDR3 coding sequence is TGTGCCAGCGGAGCGCCGAACCGGGCTCCCTATGGCTACACCTTC. Translating gives CASGAPNRAPYGYTF.

V usage is TRBV11-2 and J usage is TRBJ1-5; D is possibly TRBD1 (5 bases). Trimming pared 4 bases from V and 9 bases from J, leaving 7 bases between. Germline CDR1 and CDR2: SGHAT and FQNNGV. CDR3 length: 11 residues. This CDR3 is CASSSGGPQHF. Here the CDR3 DNA reads TGTGCCAGCAGCTCGGGGGGGCCCCAGCATTTT.

The V gene is TRBV5-1, the J gene TRBJ1-1; D may be TRBD1 (5 bases). Germline V CDR1 and CDR2: SGHRS, YFSETQ. Trimming pared 6 bases from V and 2 bases from J, leaving 11 bases between. The CDR3 spans 13 residues. The CDR3 region has the DNA TGCGCCAGCACAGGCGGGGGAAACACTGAAGCTTTCTTT. Its protein product is CASTGGGNTEAFF.

With respect to this clone: Mismatch with germline at one junction end may stem from a read error. CDR3: CASSYPEEF. The CDR3 DNA reads as TGTGCCAGCAGTTACCCAGAGGAATTC. The V gene is TRBV6-6, the J gene TRBJ1-2, with D hard to call. CDR1 is MNHNY, CDR2 SVGAGI, per germline (reference sequence). The CDR3 spans 9 residues.

The V and J genes are TRBV25-1 and TRBJ1-5; D might be TRBD1 (5 bases). V shed 3 bases and J shed 7 bases, with 13 bases lying between them. Germline assignment: CDR1 MGHDK and CDR2 SYGVNS. CDR3 size: 14 residues. Here the CDR3 DNA reads TGTGCCAGCAGTGAGGGGCCCGGCGGACAGCCCCAGCATTTT. Its translation is CASSEGPGGQPQHF.

The rearrangement joins TRBV28 to TRBJ1-2; possibly TRBD1 for D (6 bases). CDR3 length: 13 residues. V was shortened by 1 base and J by 8 bases, with 11 bases between the two germline ends. CDR1 is MDHEN and CDR2 is SYDVKM in the germline V gene. CDR3 DNA sequence: TGTGCCAGCAGTTTATCTGGGGGCTACGGCTACACCTTC. It specifies CASSLSGGYGYTF.

The gene calls are TRBV7-9 and TRBJ1-6, with D possibly TRBD1 on 6 matching bases. With 6 bases removed from V and 7 bases from J, the gap between germline ends came to 13 bases. Germline CDR1 is SEHNR and CDR2 is FQNEAQ (reference sequence). CDR3 length: 14 amino acids. The CDR3 sequence: CASRPEGGNSPLHF. The CDR3 DNA reads as TGTGCCAGCAGACCAGAAGGGGGAAATTCACCCCTCCACTTT.

This chain joins TRBV7-9 and TRBJ1-1; 7 bases are shared with TRBD1. CDR3 length equals 15 residues. Germline trimming cut 3 bases from V and 1 base from J; bases unmatched to any gene: 5. Germline V lookup: CDR1 SEHNR, CDR2 FQNEAQ (reference sequence). CDR3 nucleotide sequence: TGTGCCAGCAGCTTCGGGACAGTTAGGAACACTGAAGCTTTCTTT. It codes for CASSFGTVRNTEAFF. Filled out from reference TRBV7-9 and TRBJ1-1, the complete variable domain reads DTGVSQNPRHKITKRGQNVTFRCDPISEHNRLYWYRQTLGQGPEFLTYFQNEAQLEKSRLLSDRFSAERPKGSFSTLEIQRTEQGDSAMYLCASSFGTVRNTEAFFGQGTRLTVV.

The gene calls are TRBV4-1 and TRBJ2-5, with D unclear. With 1 base removed from V and 1 base from J, the gap between germline ends came to 4 bases. Per the germline V gene, CDR1 is MGHRA and CDR2 is YSYEKL. The CDR3 is made up of 13 amino acids. The CDR3 loop reads CASSQGSQETQYF. The CDR3 coding sequence is TGCGCCAGCAGCCAAGGGTCCCAAGAGACCCAGTACTTC.

The chain carries TRBV10-2 and TRBJ2-3; TRBD2 matches 9 bases. Trimming removed 5 bases from V and 3 bases from J; junction bases left unmatched: 3. Germline V lookup: CDR1 WSHSY, CDR2 SAAADI. CDR3 size: 14 residues. The CDR3 region has the DNA TGCGCCAGCAGTATTAGCGGGGGAACAGATACGCAGTATTTT. This encodes CASSISGGTDTQYF.

The V call is TRBV28, the J call TRBJ1-6; D is possibly TRBD1 (5 bases). Germline CDR1 MDHEN, CDR2 SYDVKM. V shed 3 bases and J shed 7 bases, with 13 bases lying between them. CDR3 length: 15 residues. The CDR3 DNA reads TGTGCCAGCAGTTTCGGCGACAGACCGAATTCACCCCTCCACTTT. Encoded protein: CASSFGDRPNSPLHF. Drawing the rest from reference TRBV28 and TRBJ1-6, the complete variable domain is DVKVTQSSRYLVKRTGEKVFLECVQDMDHENMFWYRQDPGLGLRLIYFSYDVKMKEKGDIPEGYSVSREKKERFSLILESASTNQTSMYLCASSFGDRPNSPLHFGNGTRLTVT.

This clone is a singleton in its sample. This rearrangement joins TRBV5-1 to TRBJ2-2; D might be TRBD1 (6 bases). Trimming removed 0 bases from V and 3 bases from J, with 9 bases in between. Germline V gene sequence: CDR1 SGHRS, CDR2 YFSETQ. This CDR3 is 15 amino acids long. CDR3 region: CASSLDRADTGELFF. The CDR3 DNA reads as TGCGCCAGCAGCTTGGACAGGGCGGACACCGGGGAGCTGTTTTTT. Using reference TRBV5-1 and TRBJ2-2 for the parts outside the CDR3, the full variable domain is KAGVTQTPRYLIKTRGQQVTLSCSPISGHRSVSWYQQTPGQGLQFLFEYFSETQRNKGNFPGRFSGRQFSNSRSEMNVSTLELGDSALYLCASSLDRADTGELFFGEGSRLTVL.

This clone was observed a single time. This chain connects TRBV27 to TRBJ2-1, with D perhaps assigned TRBD1 or TRBD2 (5 bases each). The V end was cut by 5 bases, the J end by 2 bases, with 10 bases between. The germline V gene has CDR1 MNHEY and CDR2 SMNVEV (reference sequence). The CDR3 loop spans 14 amino acids. The CDR3 coding sequence is TGTGCCAGCAGTCTAGGGACCACCTACAATGAGCAGTTCTTC. It codes for CASSLGTTYNEQFF.